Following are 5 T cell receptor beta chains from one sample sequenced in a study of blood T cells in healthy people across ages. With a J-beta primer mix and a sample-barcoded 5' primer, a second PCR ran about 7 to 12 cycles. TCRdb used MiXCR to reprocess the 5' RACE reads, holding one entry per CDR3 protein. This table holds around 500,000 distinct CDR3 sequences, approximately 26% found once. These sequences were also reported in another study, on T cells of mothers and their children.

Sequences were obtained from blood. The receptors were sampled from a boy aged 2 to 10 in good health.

The CDR3 bases are TGTGCCAGCAGCCACAGACAGGTGGCCACCGGGGAGCTGTTTTTT. Protein product: CASSHRQVATGELFF. The chain joins TRBV6-2 or TRBV6-3 to TRBJ2-2; TRBD1 might be the D (6 bases). This CDR3 is built from 15 residues. Germline V lookup: CDR1 MNHEY, CDR2 SVGEGT. The V gene lost 6 bases and the J gene lost 4 bases, with 15 bases spanning the gap.

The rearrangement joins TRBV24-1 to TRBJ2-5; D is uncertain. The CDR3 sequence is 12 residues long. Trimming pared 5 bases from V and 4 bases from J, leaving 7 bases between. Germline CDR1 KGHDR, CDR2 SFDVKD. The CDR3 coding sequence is TGTGCCACCAGTGCTCCGGTAGAGACCCAGTACTTC. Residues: CATSAPVETQYF.

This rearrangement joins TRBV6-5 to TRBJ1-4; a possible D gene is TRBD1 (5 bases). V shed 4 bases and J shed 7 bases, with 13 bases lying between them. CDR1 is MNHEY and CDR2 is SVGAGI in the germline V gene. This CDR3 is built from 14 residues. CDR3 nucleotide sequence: TGTGCCAGCAGTTCCCTCCTTGGGGGTGAAAAACTGTTTTTT. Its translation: CASSSLLGGEKLFF.

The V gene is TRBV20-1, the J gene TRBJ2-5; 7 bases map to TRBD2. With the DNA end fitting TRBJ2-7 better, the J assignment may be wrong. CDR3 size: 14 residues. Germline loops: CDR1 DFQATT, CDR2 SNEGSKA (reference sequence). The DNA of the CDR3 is TGCAGTGCCTCGAGGGAGGGGAACCCCTACGAGCAGTACTTC. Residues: CSASREGNPYEQYF.

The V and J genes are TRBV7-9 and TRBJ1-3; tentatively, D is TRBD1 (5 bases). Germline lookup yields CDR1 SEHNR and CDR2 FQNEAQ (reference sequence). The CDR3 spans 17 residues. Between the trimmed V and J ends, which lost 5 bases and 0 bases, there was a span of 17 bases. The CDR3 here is CASSPWGIERSGNTIYF. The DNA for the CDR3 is TGTGCCAGCAGCCCCTGGGGGATAGAACGCTCTGGAAACACCATATATTTT.